The present T cell receptor beta chain was sequenced within a study of blood T cell repertoires in COVID-19. Clones were sequenced by immunoSEQ multiplex PCR, and TCRdb holds only the in-frame ones, with some missing. This sample has around 130,000 clones, with around 90% found just once. This CDR3 has 13 amino acids. Trimming pared 7 bases from V and 7 bases from J, leaving 11 bases between. The sample taken for sequencing was peripheral blood. This TCR was recovered from an elderly woman with acute or convalescent COVID-19. The chain recombines TRBV12-3 or TRBV12-4 with TRBJ1-6; D is undetermined. CDR3 residues: CASTAGLNSPLHF. In DNA, the CDR3 is TGTGCCAGCACGGCGGGTTTGAATTCACCCCTCCACTTT.